Sequencing of this TCR beta chain was carried out in a study of blood T cell repertoires in COVID-19. Per the study methods: The authors estimated nucleated cell counts from reference gene primer amplification. Clones were sequenced by immunoSEQ multiplex PCR, and TCRdb holds only the in-frame ones, with some missing. The V and J calls and clone size come from that table; D and trimming were worked out from the DNA. The sample has tens of thousands of clones; around 85% are singletons. Input material: peripheral blood. The source of this sequence is a woman aged 70-85 years with acute or convalescent COVID-19.

The CDR3, as DNA: TGTGCCAGCAGGCGCCTTGTGACTGAAGCTTTCTTT. Translating it yields CASRRLVTEAFF. The chain uses TRBV12-3 or TRBV12-4 and TRBJ1-1, with D unclear. The V end lost 6 bases, the J end lost 5 bases, and 10 bases lay between the germline ends. This CDR3 has 12 amino acids.